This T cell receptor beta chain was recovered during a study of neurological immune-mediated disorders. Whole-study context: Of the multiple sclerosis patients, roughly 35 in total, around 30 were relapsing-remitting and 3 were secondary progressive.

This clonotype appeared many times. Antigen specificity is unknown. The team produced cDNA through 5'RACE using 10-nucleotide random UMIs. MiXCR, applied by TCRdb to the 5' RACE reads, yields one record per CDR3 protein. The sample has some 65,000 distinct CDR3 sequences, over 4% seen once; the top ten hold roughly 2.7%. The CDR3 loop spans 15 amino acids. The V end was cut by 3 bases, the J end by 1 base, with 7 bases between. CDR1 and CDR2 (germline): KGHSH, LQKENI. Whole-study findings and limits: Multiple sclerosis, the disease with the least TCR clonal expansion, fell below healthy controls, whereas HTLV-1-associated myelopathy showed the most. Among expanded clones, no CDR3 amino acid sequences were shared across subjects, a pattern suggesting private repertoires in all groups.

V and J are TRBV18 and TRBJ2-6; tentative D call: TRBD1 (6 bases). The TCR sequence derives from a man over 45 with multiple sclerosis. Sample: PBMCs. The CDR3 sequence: CASSPRGSGANVLTF. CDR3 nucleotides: TGTGCCAGCTCACCTAGGGGGTCTGGGGCCAACGTCCTGACTTTC.